A selection of T cell receptor beta chains follows, all from one sample in a study of CD8 T cells in ankylosing spondylitis. TCRdb fed the 5' RACE reads into MiXCR, producing one record per CDR3 protein. The data hold about 340,000 distinct CDR3 sequences, with 14% to 15% observed a single time. The sample consisted of blood, either unsorted or a sorted T cell fraction (not recorded which). Source of these receptors: a male donor with ankylosing spondylitis or in good health (not recorded which). The CDR3 runs from the conserved cysteine through the conserved F or W. The D gene is left open where the match is weak. Clone size is stated in some rows and not others, as once, few, many or a class when expanded.

D: .
length: 14
size: .
J: TRBJ1-6
V: TRBV10-2
DNA: TGCGCCAGCAGTGAGGAGGGGAGTAATTCACCCCTCCACTTT
CDR3: CASSEEGSNSPLHF

D: .
length: 14
size: .
J: TRBJ2-3
V: TRBV6-1
DNA: TGTGCCAGCAGTGACCTTCCTGACACAGATACGCAGTATTTT
CDR3: CASSDLPDTDTQYF

D: .
length: 15
size: few
J: TRBJ2-5
V: TRBV6-5
DNA: TGTGCCAGCAGTTACTCGAGGCCCCAACAAGAGACCCAGTACTTC
CDR3: CASSYSRPQQETQYF

D: .
length: 13
size: many
J: TRBJ1-1
V: TRBV3-1
DNA: TGTGCCAGCAGCCAAGAGAGTCCGTGGTATCCTTTCTTT
CDR3: CASSQESPWYPFF

D: .
length: 13
size: .
J: TRBJ2-3
V: TRBV27
DNA: TGTGCCAGCAGTTTTAACTCCGAGGGTACGCAGTATTTT
CDR3: CASSFNSEGTQYF

D: .
length: 15
size: .
J: TRBJ1-1
V: TRBV7-9
DNA: TGTGCCAGCAGCCATCCGGGGGTCGTGAACACTGAAGCTTTCTTT
CDR3: CASSHPGVVNTEAFF

D: .
length: 13
size: .
J: TRBJ2-3
V: TRBV9
DNA: TGTGCCAGCAGCGTAGTCGGCACAGATACGCAGTATTTT
CDR3: CASSVVGTDTQYF

D: .
length: 14
size: .
J: TRBJ1-2
V: TRBV9
DNA: TGTGCCAGCAGCTTACCTCCGGGCAGGGAAGGCTACACCTTC
CDR3: CASSLPPGREGYTF

D: TRBD1
length: 15
size: many
J: TRBJ1-1
V: TRBV5-1
DNA: TGCGCCAGCAGCTTAGGACAGGGTTGGTCGACTGAAGCTTTCTTT
CDR3: CASSLGQGWSTEAFF

D: .
length: 14
size: few
J: TRBJ1-5
V: TRBV20-1
DNA: TGCAGTGCTAGAGATGAACCCCCATACCAGCCCCAGCATTTT
CDR3: CSARDEPPYQPQHF

D: TRBD1
length: 15
size: .
J: TRBJ2-7
V: TRBV5-1
DNA: TGCGCCAGCAGCCTCCACGGGACAGGGGCCGGCGAGCAGTACTTC
CDR3: CASSLHGTGAGEQYF

D: .
length: 16
size: few
J: TRBJ1-1
V: TRBV4-1
DNA: TGCGCCAGCAGCCAAACTATCGGGACGTTGAACACTGAAGCTTTCTTT
CDR3: CASSQTIGTLNTEAFF

D: TRBD1
length: 14
size: .
J: TRBJ1-2
V: TRBV5-1
DNA: TGCGCCAGCAGCTTAGGGACAGGGAACTATGGCTACACCTTC
CDR3: CASSLGTGNYGYTF

D: .
length: 12
size: .
J: TRBJ2-1
V: TRBV3-1
DNA: TGTGCCAGCAGCCAAGAGGGAGGAGAAAGGATCTTC
CDR3: CASSQEGGERIF

D: TRBD2
length: 18
size: few
J: TRBJ2-1
V: TRBV20-1
DNA: TGCAGTGCTAGAGATCCTAATGGGGCGGGGGGGGTTAACAATGAGCAGTTCTTC
CDR3: CSARDPNGAGGVNNEQFF

D: .
length: 15
size: few
J: TRBJ2-7
V: TRBV5-1
DNA: TGCGCCAGCAGCCGTCCGGGACAAGGGACCTACGAGCAGTACTTC
CDR3: CASSRPGQGTYEQYF

D: .
length: 11
size: few
J: TRBJ2-5
V: TRBV24-1
DNA: TGTGCCACCCGAAAGAGTGAGACCCAGTACTTC
CDR3: CATRKSETQYF

D: TRBD2
length: 17
size: .
J: TRBJ2-1
V: TRBV18
DNA: TGTGCCAGCTCACCACCGAGGGCGGGGGTCTCCTACAATGAGCAGTTCTTC
CDR3: CASSPPRAGVSYNEQFF

D: TRBD2
length: 15
size: few
J: TRBJ2-5
V: TRBV10-3
DNA: TGTGCCAGTATGACTAGCGGGGGAACCCAAGAGACCCAGTACTTC
CDR3: CASMTSGGTQETQYF

D: TRBD1
length: 16
size: .
J: TRBJ2-5
V: TRBV29-1
DNA: TGCAGCGTTGAAGGCCTACCCGGGACAGGGGCAGAGACCCAGTACTTC
CDR3: CSVEGLPGTGAETQYF

D: .
length: 13
size: .
J: TRBJ2-1
V: TRBV5-1
DNA: TGCGCCAGCACGGAGGAGGGTAACAATGAGCAGTTCTTC
CDR3: CASTEEGNNEQFF

D: .
length: 15
size: .
J: TRBJ2-7
V: TRBV6-1
DNA: TGTGCCAGCAGACGGTCCCAGTCAGGCCCTTACGAGCAGTACTTC
CDR3: CASRRSQSGPYEQYF

D: TRBD1
length: 15
size: few
J: TRBJ1-2
V: TRBV6-1
DNA: TGTGCCAGCAGTAAGACAGGGTTACAGAACTATGGCTACACCTTC
CDR3: CASSKTGLQNYGYTF

D: TRBD1
length: 16
size: few
J: TRBJ1-2
V: TRBV12-3/TRBV12-4
DNA: TGTGCCAGCAGTTTGGGACAGGGTTTGTCTGGGTATGGCTACACCTTC
CDR3: CASSLGQGLSGYGYTF